This TCR beta chain was identified in a study of cytomegalovirus exposure and HLA in healthy donors. Assay used: immunoSEQ multiplex PCR; TCRdb lists only in-frame clones, some missing. The data contain 150,000 to 200,000 clones, approximately 90% of them seen just once; the ten biggest clones take up 2.5% to 3.5%. The CDR3 length is 15 residues. V lost 1 base, J lost 5 bases, and 12 bases lay in between. Germline CDR1 SGHTA, CDR2 FQGNSA. Source material: PBMCs. This chain joins TRBV7-2 and TRBJ2-1; D may be TRBD1 (7 bases). The sequence was obtained from a man aged 18-30 years in good health and CMV-seronegative. CDR3 sequence (DNA): TGTGCCAGCAGCTTAGGCAGGGGGGAGCACAATGAGCAGTTCTTC. It encodes CASSLGRGEHNEQFF.